This T cell receptor (beta chain) was sequenced during a study of blood T cell repertoires in COVID-19. The CDR3 consists of 12 residues. Deletions cut 5 bases from V and 10 bases from J, with 9 bases between. This clone was observed many times. The assay was immunoSEQ multiplex PCR, and TCRdb's table has in-frame clones only and misses some. The sample carries around 210,000 clones, approximately 82% recorded once. The sequencing input was peripheral blood. J is TRBJ1-6 and V is TRBV12-3 or TRBV12-4, with a tentative D call TRBD1 (6 bases). The TCR comes from a human donor in a cohort sampled during active COVID-19. CDR3 sequence: CASSPGVSPLHF. In nucleotides, the CDR3 is TGTGCCAGCAGTCCAGGGGTCTCACCCCTCCACTTT.